This T cell receptor (beta chain) emerged from a study of neoadjuvant nivolumab and ipilimumab in lung cancer. V was shortened by 4 bases and J by 5 bases, with 3 bases between the two germline ends. Germline V gives CDR1 SGHAT, CDR2 FQNNGV. CDR3 length equals 11 residues. TCRdb keeps only in-frame clones here, not all; method: immunoSEQ multiplex PCR. The data contain more than 7,500 clones, about 81% of them seen just once; the ten biggest clones take up roughly 3.7%. This clone was picked up a small number of times. This specimen consisted of peripheral blood, obtained before neoadjuvant nivolumab, alone or with ipilimumab. This rearrangement joins TRBV11-2 to TRBJ2-1, with no clear D. This clonotype originated in an adult with non-small cell lung cancer. CDR3 in amino acids: CASSYHNEQFF. The DNA for the CDR3 is TGTGCCAGCAGCTACCACAATGAGCAGTTCTTC. Full variable domain (rest looked up from reference TRBV11-2 and TRBJ2-1): EAGVAQSPRYKIIEKRQSVAFWCNPISGHATLYWYQQILGQGPKLLIQFQNNGVVDDSQLPKDRFSAERLKGVDSTLKIQPAKLEDSAVYLCASSYHNEQFFGPGTRLTVL.